The rows below give T cell receptor beta chains drawn from one sample of a study of response to subunit inactivated influenza vaccine. TCRdb independently ran MiXCR on the RT-PCR reads; one entry per CDR3 protein. Of hundreds of thousands of distinct CDR3 sequences detected, around 14% appear once; the ten largest clones hold roughly 10%. The sample in question was PBMCs from blood, obtained 12 days after vaccination. The receptors stem from a man aged 45-65 years who received an inactivated influenza vaccine. Each CDR3 is given without its conserved first and last residue. D genes are given only for firm matches.

D: -; V: TRBV12-3/TRBV12-4; CDR3: ASSTVGVQETQY
D: TRBD1; V: TRBV12-3/TRBV12-4; CDR3: ASSARDRGSPLH
D: TRBD1; V: TRBV6-5; CDR3: ASSNRGSWTEAF
D: TRBD1; V: TRBV20-1; CDR3: SATGQGARAYEQY
D: -; V: TRBV29-1; CDR3: SVAVVRDTQY
D: -; V: TRBV7-8; CDR3: ASSLFHRESGSAKNIQY
D: TRBD1; V: TRBV27; CDR3: ASSLRDRAPSGYT
D: -; V: TRBV7-9; CDR3: ASSPEYNEQF
D: -; V: TRBV18; CDR3: ASSPKVAAADQPQH
D: TRBD1; V: TRBV20-1; CDR3: SARHTGVEREQY
D: TRBD1; V: TRBV7-2; CDR3: ASSLEDRGWYGYT
D: -; V: TRBV20-1; CDR3: SARDMGFSYEQY
D: -; V: TRBV9; CDR3: ASSVEGYRRENEQF
D: -; V: TRBV20-1; CDR3: SARDASLYSNQPQH
D: -; V: TRBV20-1; CDR3: SAPSGETQY
D: TRBD1; V: TRBV20-1; CDR3: SARGTGDDYGYT